This entry is about one T cell receptor (beta chain). With 4 bases removed from V and 5 bases from J, the gap between germline ends came to 17 bases. The CDR3 has 14 residues. CDR1 and CDR2 (germline): SQVTM, ANQGSEA. Specified treatment: randomized to nivolumab then ipilimumab (arm A) or the reverse (arm B). None of the patients previously received DNA-damaging chemotherapy. From thawed PBMCs, live CD3+CD8+ cells negative for CD19 and CD56 were sorted. These data come from a study of sequential checkpoint blockade in melanoma. Study context: First-line arms were nivolumab then ipilimumab, or the reverse, randomized 1:1. After both sequences, patients received maintenance nivolumab.

Here immunoSEQ multiplex PCR was the method, and the copy in TCRdb shows in-frame clones only, minus some. Of about 40,000 clones listed, 70% to 90% are singletons. This clonotype originated in a human donor with melanoma. The sequencing used CD8+ T cells sorted from blood (inferred from file names), collected from a patient given nivolumab and ipilimumab in sequence. The V call is TRBV29-1, the J call TRBJ1-1; D is possibly TRBD1 (6 bases). DNA of the CDR3: TGCAGCGTTGTGGGAACAGGGTGGGGGACTGAAGCTTTCTTT. Translated, it gives CSVVGTGWGTEAFF.